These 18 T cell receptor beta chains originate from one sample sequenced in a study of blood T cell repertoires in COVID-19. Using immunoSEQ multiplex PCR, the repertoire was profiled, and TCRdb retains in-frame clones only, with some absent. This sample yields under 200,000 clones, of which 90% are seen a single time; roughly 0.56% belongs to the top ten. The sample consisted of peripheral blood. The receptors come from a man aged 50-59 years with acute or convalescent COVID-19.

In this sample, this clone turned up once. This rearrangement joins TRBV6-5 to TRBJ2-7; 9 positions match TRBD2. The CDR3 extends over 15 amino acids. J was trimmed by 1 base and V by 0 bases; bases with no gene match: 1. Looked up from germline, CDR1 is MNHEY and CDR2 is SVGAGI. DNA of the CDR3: TGTGCCAGCAGTTACTCGGCGGGAGGGTCCTACGAGCAGTACGTC. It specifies CASSYSAGGSYEQYV.

CDR3 loop: CASRRSSGGDEQFF. DNA of the CDR3: TGTGCCAGCAGACGTTCTAGCGGGGGTGATGAGCAGTTCTTC. The chain uses TRBV2 and TRBJ2-1, with 10 bases that match TRBD2. The CDR3 has 14 amino acids. Per germline, CDR1 SNHLY and CDR2 FYNNEI. Trimming removed 6 bases from V and 8 bases from J; junction bases left unmatched: 7.

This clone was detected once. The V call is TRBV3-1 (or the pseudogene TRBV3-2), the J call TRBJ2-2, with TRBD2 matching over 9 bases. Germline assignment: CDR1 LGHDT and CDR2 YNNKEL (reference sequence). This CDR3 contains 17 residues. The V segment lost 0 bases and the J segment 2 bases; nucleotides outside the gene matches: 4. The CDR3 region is CASSQDGSGRNTGELFF. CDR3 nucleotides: TGTGCCAGCAGCCAAGATGGTAGCGGGAGAAACACCGGGGAGCTGTTTTTT.

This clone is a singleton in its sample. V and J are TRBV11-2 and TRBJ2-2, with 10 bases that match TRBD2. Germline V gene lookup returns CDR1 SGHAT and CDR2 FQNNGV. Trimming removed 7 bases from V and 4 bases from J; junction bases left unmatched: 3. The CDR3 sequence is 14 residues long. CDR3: CASIVAGGTGELFF. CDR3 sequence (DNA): TGTGCCAGCATCGTAGCGGGGGGCACCGGGGAGCTGTTTTTT.

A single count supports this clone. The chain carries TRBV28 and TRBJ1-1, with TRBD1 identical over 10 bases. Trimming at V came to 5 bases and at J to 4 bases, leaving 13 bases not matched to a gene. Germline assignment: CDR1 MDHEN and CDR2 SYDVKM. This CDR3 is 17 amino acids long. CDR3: CASSNRDRGGKGTEAFF. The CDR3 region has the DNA TGTGCCAGCAGTAACCGGGACAGGGGTGGAAAAGGCACTGAAGCTTTCTTT.

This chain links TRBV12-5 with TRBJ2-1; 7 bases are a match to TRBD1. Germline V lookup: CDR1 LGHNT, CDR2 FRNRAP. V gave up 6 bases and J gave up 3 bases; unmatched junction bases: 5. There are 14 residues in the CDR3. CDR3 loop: CASGPGTDYNEQFF. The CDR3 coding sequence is TGTGCTAGTGGCCCCGGGACAGACTACAATGAGCAGTTCTTC.

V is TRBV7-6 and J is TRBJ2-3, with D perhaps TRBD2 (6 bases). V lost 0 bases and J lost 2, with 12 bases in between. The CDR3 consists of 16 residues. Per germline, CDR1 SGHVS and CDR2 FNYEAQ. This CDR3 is CASSLAASEDTDTQYF. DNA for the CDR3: TGTGCCAGCAGCTTAGCGGCTAGCGAGGACACAGATACGCAGTATTTT. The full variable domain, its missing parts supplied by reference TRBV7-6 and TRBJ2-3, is GAGVSQSPRYKVTKRGQDVALRCDPISGHVSLYWYRQALGQGPEFLTYFNYEAQQDKSGLPNDRFSAERPEGSISTLTIQRTEQRDSAMYRCASSLAASEDTDTQYFGPGTRLTVL.

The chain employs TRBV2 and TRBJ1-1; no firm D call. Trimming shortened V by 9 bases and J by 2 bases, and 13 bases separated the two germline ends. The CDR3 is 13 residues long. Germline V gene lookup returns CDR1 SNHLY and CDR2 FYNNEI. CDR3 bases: TGTGCCAGTACTAGACTCCTAAACACTGAAGCTTTCTTT. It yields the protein CASTRLLNTEAFF.

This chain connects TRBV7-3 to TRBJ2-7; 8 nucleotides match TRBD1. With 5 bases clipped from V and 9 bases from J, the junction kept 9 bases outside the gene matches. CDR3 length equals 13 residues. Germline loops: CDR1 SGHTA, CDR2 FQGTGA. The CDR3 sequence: CASSAYRGLAQYV. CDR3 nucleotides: TGTGCCAGCAGCGCCTACAGGGGGTTGGCGCAGTACGTC.

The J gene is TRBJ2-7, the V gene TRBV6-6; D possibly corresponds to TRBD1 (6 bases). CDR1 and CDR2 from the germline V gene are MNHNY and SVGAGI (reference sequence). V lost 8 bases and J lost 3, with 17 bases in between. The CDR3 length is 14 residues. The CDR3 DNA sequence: TGTGCCAGCCAGGGGCCCCCAAAGAACTACGAGCAGTACGTC. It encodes CASQGPPKNYEQYV.

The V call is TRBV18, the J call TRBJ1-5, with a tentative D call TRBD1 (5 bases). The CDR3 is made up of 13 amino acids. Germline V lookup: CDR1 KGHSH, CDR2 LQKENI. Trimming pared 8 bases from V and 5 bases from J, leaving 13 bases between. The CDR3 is CASARGSDQPQHF. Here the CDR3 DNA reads TGTGCCAGCGCTCGGGGGAGCGATCAGCCCCAGCATTTT.

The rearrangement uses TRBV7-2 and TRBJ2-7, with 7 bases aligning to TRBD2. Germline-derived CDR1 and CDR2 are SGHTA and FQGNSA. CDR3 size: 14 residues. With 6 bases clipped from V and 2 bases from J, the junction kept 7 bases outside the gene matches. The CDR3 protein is CASRNPSGPYEQYF. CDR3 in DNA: TGTGCCAGCAGGAACCCTAGCGGCCCCTACGAGCAGTACTTC.

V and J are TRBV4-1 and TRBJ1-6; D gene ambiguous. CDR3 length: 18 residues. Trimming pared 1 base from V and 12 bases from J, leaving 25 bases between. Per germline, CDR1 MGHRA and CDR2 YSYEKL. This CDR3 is CASSQVSTPTPTEGPLHF. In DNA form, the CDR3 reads TGCGCCAGCAGCCAAGTTTCTACACCCACTCCCACCGAGGGACCCCTCCACTTT.

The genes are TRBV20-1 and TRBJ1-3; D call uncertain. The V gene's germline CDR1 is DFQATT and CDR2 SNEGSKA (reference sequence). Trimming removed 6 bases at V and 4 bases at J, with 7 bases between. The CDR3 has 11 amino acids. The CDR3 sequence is CSAAAGNTIYF. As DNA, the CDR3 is TGCAGTGCGGCGGCGGGAAACACCATATATTTT.

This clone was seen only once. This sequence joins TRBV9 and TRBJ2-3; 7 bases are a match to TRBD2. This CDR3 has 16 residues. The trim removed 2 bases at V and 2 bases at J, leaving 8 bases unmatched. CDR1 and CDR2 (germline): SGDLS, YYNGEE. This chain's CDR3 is CASSVSASGVTDTQYF. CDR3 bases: TGTGCCAGCAGCGTCTCCGCTAGCGGAGTCACAGATACGCAGTATTTT.

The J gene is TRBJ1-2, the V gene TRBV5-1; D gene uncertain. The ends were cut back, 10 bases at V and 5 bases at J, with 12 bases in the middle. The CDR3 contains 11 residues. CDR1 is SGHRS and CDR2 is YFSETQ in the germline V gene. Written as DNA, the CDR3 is TGCGCCTCTCGAGCGGAATATGGCTACACCTTC. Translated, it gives CASRAEYGYTF.

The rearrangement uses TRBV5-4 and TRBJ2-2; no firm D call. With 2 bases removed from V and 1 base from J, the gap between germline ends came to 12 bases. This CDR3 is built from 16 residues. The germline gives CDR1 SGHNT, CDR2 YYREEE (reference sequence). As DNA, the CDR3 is TGTGCCAGCAGCTTCGGGTTCAGTTTGAACACCGGGGAGCTGTTTTTT. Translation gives CASSFGFSLNTGELFF. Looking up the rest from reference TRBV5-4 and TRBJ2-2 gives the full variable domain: ETGVTQSPTHLIKTRGQQVTLRCSSQSGHNTVSWYQQALGQGPQFIFQYYREEENGRGNFPPRFSGLQFPNYSSELNVNALELDDSALYLCASSFGFSLNTGELFFGEGSRLTVL.

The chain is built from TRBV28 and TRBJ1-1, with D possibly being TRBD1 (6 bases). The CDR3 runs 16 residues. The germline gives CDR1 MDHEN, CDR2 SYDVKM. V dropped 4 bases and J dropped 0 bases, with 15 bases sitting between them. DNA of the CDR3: TGTGCCAGCAGTTCCCACTACAGGGTGATGAACACTGAAGCTTTCTTT. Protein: CASSSHYRVMNTEAFF.